The present entry profiles one TCR beta chain with its context. Its cognate antigen is unknown. The data belong to a study of T-cell memory formation after mild COVID-19. The wider study: Clustering of TCRs was largely donor specific.

Trimming removed 5 bases at V and 4 bases at J, with 11 bases between. This CDR3 is 13 amino acids long. Germline assignment: CDR1 SEHNR and CDR2 FQNEAQ (reference sequence). One entry per CDR3 protein results from TCRdb running MiXCR on the 5' RACE reads. The sample gives around 450,000 distinct CDR3 sequences, 20% to 25% of which show up once; around 9% is in the top ten. Whole-study findings and limits: In pre-infection memory, a portion of responding clones appeared, which suggested that cross-reactive memory joined. Whether second-wave clones peaking at day 37 were SARS-CoV-2 specific went unconfirmed. Among CD4+ contracting clones, most were CM and EM, and CD8+ ones EMRA.

The TCR was taken from an adult woman who had mild COVID-19 (a few samples of this study predate the infection). Cell type and time point are not known. Sequencing was carried out using PBMCs or a T cell subset sorted from them (not recorded which). J is TRBJ1-2 and V is TRBV7-9; D possibly corresponds to TRBD1 (5 bases). CDR3 coding DNA: TGTGCCAGCAGCCCGGACACCTCCTATGGCTACACCTTC. This codes for CASSPDTSYGYTF.